This TCR beta chain was obtained from a study of regulatory T cells in long-lasting Graves disease. CDR3 regions were amplified by Arm-PCR using iRepertoire HTBI primers to build TCR beta libraries. TCRdb recomputed calls from the multiplex PCR reads with MiXCR, one row per CDR3 protein. The sample lists 530,000 or so distinct CDR3 sequences, around 15% occurring once. The time point: newly diagnosed GD, antithyroid drugs for less than 3 months. The TCR library used RNA extracted from PBMCs. This clonotype was counted at least ten times. In addition, the sample was reused for a study of T cells in Graves' hyperthyroidism and ophthalmopathy. As reported in that work: TCR CDR3 underwent first-round RT-PCR with the HTBI primer set.

This material consisted of peripheral blood mononuclear cells (PBMCs), taken at new diagnosis, from a patient treated with antithyroid drugs. The clonotype was recovered from a man aged 18 to 29 with Graves disease.

CDR3 nucleotides: TGTGCCTGGAGCCCGGCTAGCGGGAGGAATTTCAATGAGCAGTTCTTC. Translating it yields CAWSPASGRNFNEQFF. The chain is built from TRBV30 and TRBJ2-1; 11 bases match TRBD2. Per the germline V gene, CDR1 is GTSNPN and CDR2 is SVGIG (reference sequence). Germline trimming cut 3 bases from V and 6 bases from J; bases unmatched to any gene: 10. This CDR3 contains 16 residues. The full variable domain, completed using reference TRBV30 and TRBJ2-1, is SQTIHQWPATLVQPVGSPLSLECTVEGTSNPNLYWYRQAAGRGLQLLFYSVGIGQISSEVPQNLSASRPQDRQFILSSKKLLLSDSGFYLCAWSPASGRNFNEQFFGPGTRLTVL.